What follows are 32 T cell receptor beta chains derived from one specimen sequenced in a study of Ad26.COV2.S vaccination and SARS-CoV-2 variants. Treatment in this sample: approximately 18 received Ad26.COV2.S at low or high dose, single or two shots; about 5 received placebo; per-sample allocation not given. Sampling took place 63 days after the first vaccine or placebo injection. The data were produced by immunoSEQ multiplex PCR, yet TCRdb's version contains in-frame clones alone and is incomplete. The data show about 440,000 clones, 90% seen once. Source: peripheral blood, taken in a trial of Ad26.COV2.S vaccine versus placebo. These receptors were collected from a person aged 18-60 years who received the Ad26.COV2.S COVID-19 vaccine or a placebo.

The gene calls are TRBV5-4 and TRBJ1-1; D call uncertain. Between the trimmed V and J ends, which lost 2 bases and 5 bases, there was a span of 16 bases. CDR1 is SGHNT and CDR2 is YYREEE in the germline V gene (reference sequence). This CDR3 spans 15 amino acids. The DNA of the CDR3 is TGTGCCAGCAGCTTCAACCGGGAGGAAGGGACTGAAGCTTTCTTT. Its translation is CASSFNREEGTEAFF.

This clone was seen a handful of times. The chain links TRBV7-9 to TRBJ1-5, with TRBD1 as a possible D gene (5 bases). V was trimmed by 5 bases and J by 4 bases, leaving 9 bases between them. The CDR3 loop spans 13 amino acids. Germline V CDR1 and CDR2: SEHNR, FQNEAQ (reference sequence). CDR3 bases: TGTGCCAGCAGCCCCGGGGGAAATCAGCCCCAGCATTTT. Amino acid sequence: CASSPGGNQPQHF.

V usage is TRBV15 and J usage is TRBJ2-1; 8 nucleotides agree with TRBD2. The CDR3 spans 14 residues. From germline, CDR1 is LNHNV and CDR2 YYDKDF (reference sequence). The junction had 1 base not matched to a gene; V was cut back by 1 base and J by 5 bases. CDR3 nucleotides: TGTGCCACCAGCAGAGCACTAGCGGACAATGAGCAGTTCTTC. Amino acid sequence: CATSRALADNEQFF.

This rearrangement joins TRBV18 to TRBJ2-3; tentatively, D is TRBD1 or TRBD2 (5 bases each). The CDR3 consists of 16 residues. Germline V CDR1 and CDR2: KGHSH, LQKENI. The V end was cut by 6 bases, the J end by 0 bases, with 16 bases between. The CDR3 nucleotides are TGTGCCAGCTCCCTAGAAGGGTGGGACAGCACAGATACGCAGTATTTT. Translation gives CASSLEGWDSTDTQYF.

This sequence joins TRBV7-2 and TRBJ2-3, with 9 bases that match TRBD1. Germline CDR1 and CDR2: SGHTA and FQGNSA. V lost 2 bases to trimming and J lost 5 bases; unmatched junction nucleotides: 5. This CDR3 is 15 amino acids long. The CDR3 DNA is TGTGCCAGCAGCTTACGAGGACAGGGGAAAGATACGCAGTATTTT. Protein sequence: CASSLRGQGKDTQYF.

The chain combines TRBV7-3 with TRBJ2-1; 10 nucleotides line up with TRBD2. Unmatched junction bases numbered 6, after V lost 4 bases and J lost 12 bases. Looked up from germline, CDR1 is SGHTA and CDR2 is FQGTGA. The length of the CDR3 is 13 residues. CDR3 sequence (DNA): TGTGCCAGCAGCTCCCTAGCGGGAGCTCGGCAGTTCTTC. It translates to CASSSLAGARQFF.

J is TRBJ2-5 and V is TRBV6-1; 13 bases map to TRBD2. V trimming: 5 bases; J trimming: 4 bases; junction bases outside the gene matches: 4. CDR3 length: 15 residues. CDR1 and CDR2 (germline): MNHNS, SASEGT. CDR3 DNA sequence: TGTGCCAGCAGTCCGACTAGCGGGAGGCGAGAGACCCAGTACTTC. Its translation: CASSPTSGRRETQYF.

V usage is TRBV28 and J usage is TRBJ2-7, with 9 bases fitting TRBD1. J was trimmed by 6 bases and V by 11 bases; bases with no gene match: 29. CDR3 size: 19 residues. The germline V gene encodes CDR1 MDHEN and CDR2 SYDVKM. CDR3 nucleotide sequence: TGTGCCGTGGGGACAGGGAAGCTTTTTAGTAAGGTCCAGGGGTTCGAGCAGTACTTC. This translates into CAVGTGKLFSKVQGFEQYF.

This clone appeared once. CDR3 region: CASSLGGTAYGYTF. For the CDR3, the DNA is TGTGCCAGCAGCTTGGGGGGGACAGCGTATGGCTACACCTTC. The chain employs TRBV5-5 and TRBJ1-2; 7 bases are shared with TRBD1. CDR1 is SGHKS, CDR2 YYEKEE, per germline (reference sequence). CDR3 size: 14 residues. Trimming cost V 0 bases and J 5 bases; bases outside gene matches: 4.

The chain has TRBV6-2 or TRBV6-3 and TRBJ2-7; D is unclear. V was cut by 6 bases and J by 5 bases, with 11 bases left in between. The germline V gene has CDR1 MNHEY and CDR2 SVGEGT. The CDR3 length is 12 residues. CDR3: CASSRQRDEQYF. The CDR3 bases are TGTGCCAGCAGCCGCCAACGGGACGAGCAGTACTTC.

The rearrangement joins TRBV9 to TRBJ1-1, with D tentatively TRBD1 (5 bases). The V gene's germline CDR1 is SGDLS and CDR2 YYNGEE. CDR3 length: 14 amino acids. Between the trimmed V and J ends, which lost 2 bases and 1 base, there was a span of 9 bases. Here the CDR3 DNA reads TGTGCCAGCAGCGTCCTACAGGAGAACACTGAAGCTTTCTTT. Amino acids: CASSVLQENTEAFF. The full variable domain, in which reference TRBV9 and TRBJ1-1 provide the parts outside the CDR3, is DSGVTQTPKHLITATGQRVTLRCSPRSGDLSVYWYQQSLDQGLQFLIQYYNGEERAKGNILERFSAQQFPDLHSELNLSSLELGDSALYFCASSVLQENTEAFFGQGTRLTVV.

The J gene is TRBJ2-3, the V gene TRBV9; no reliable D call. Germline CDR1 reads SGDLS; CDR2 reads YYNGEE. The CDR3 loop spans 14 amino acids. V lost 3 bases and J 3 bases, leaving 11 bases between the germline ends. The CDR3 reads CASSEERATDTQYF. Here the CDR3 DNA reads TGTGCCAGCAGCGAAGAAAGGGCGACAGATACGCAGTATTTT.

This clone was observed once. The chain employs TRBV24-1 and TRBJ2-3; TRBD1 matches 7 bases. From germline, CDR1 is KGHDR and CDR2 SFDVKD. The CDR3 has 15 amino acids. V was clipped by 0 bases and J by 4 bases; unmatched bases: 3. The CDR3 nucleotides read TGTGCCACCAGTGATTTGGGGCAGGGGGCAGATACGCAGTATTTT. It is translated as CATSDLGQGADTQYF.

The V and J genes are TRBV27 and TRBJ2-3; D is unclear. Trimming shortened V by 3 bases and J by 4 bases, and 8 bases separated the two germline ends. Per the germline V gene, CDR1 is MNHEY and CDR2 is SMNVEV (reference sequence). The CDR3 runs to 13 residues. The CDR3 DNA reads as TGTGCCAGCAGTTTGTCCCTCCCAGATACGCAGTATTTT. Its translation is CASSLSLPDTQYF.

Written as DNA, the CDR3 is TGTGCCAGCAGCCGCGGACAGGCCGGCGAGCAGTACTTC. Translation: CASSRGQAGEQYF. This chain joins TRBV6-5 and TRBJ2-7; 7 positions agree with TRBD1. CDR3 length: 13 amino acids. Unmatched junction bases numbered 8, after V lost 6 bases and J lost 6 bases. Per germline, CDR1 MNHEY and CDR2 SVGAGI.

The chain recombines TRBV5-6 with TRBJ2-4; D unresolved. Germline-derived CDR1 and CDR2 are SGHDT and YYEEEE. CDR3 size: 14 residues. The V and J ends lost 0 bases and 0 bases respectively, with 4 bases between them. This CDR3 is CASSLGGAKNIQYF. In DNA, the CDR3 is TGTGCCAGCAGCTTGGGTGGAGCCAAAAACATTCAGTACTTC.

The chain employs TRBV7-2 and TRBJ2-7, with unresolved D. The CDR3 is 15 residues long. The ends were cut back, 5 bases at V and 2 bases at J, with 16 bases in the middle. CDR1 SGHTA and CDR2 FQGNSA come from the germline V gene. The CDR3 here is CASSLGYRATYEQYF. The CDR3 DNA reads as TGTGCCAGCAGCCTGGGGTATAGGGCAACCTACGAGCAGTACTTC. Based on the CDR3 plus reference TRBV7-2 and TRBJ2-7, the full variable domain is GAGVSQSPSNKVTEKGKDVELRCDPISGHTALYWYRQSLGQGLEFLIYFQGNSAPDKSGLPSDRFSAERTGGSVSTLTIQRTQQEDSAVYLCASSLGYRATYEQYFGPGTRLTVT.

The genes are TRBV7-8 and TRBJ2-6, with D unresolved. V lost 5 bases to trimming and J lost 7 bases, with 12 bases between them. This CDR3 has 14 residues. Looked up from germline, CDR1 is SGHVS and CDR2 is FQNEAQ. The CDR3 is CASSPAGKANVLTF. In DNA, the CDR3 is TGTGCCAGCAGCCCCGCCGGCAAAGCCAACGTCCTGACTTTC. Looking up the rest from reference TRBV7-8 and TRBJ2-6 gives the full variable domain: GAGVSQSPRYKVAKRGQDVALRCDPISGHVSLFWYQQALGQGPEFLTYFQNEAQLDKSGLPSDRFFAERPEGSVSTLKIQRTQQEDSAVYLCASSPAGKANVLTFGAGSRLTVL.

J is TRBJ2-5 and V is TRBV5-4; TRBD2 is a possible D gene (6 bases). V lost 4 bases and J lost 4, with 14 bases in between. Germline CDR1 and CDR2: SGHNT and YYREEE (reference sequence). The CDR3 length is 14 residues. CDR3: CASSRRRVGETQYF. The CDR3 DNA reads as TGTGCCAGCAGCCGGAGGAGGGTGGGAGAGACCCAGTACTTC.

V usage is TRBV7-8 and J usage is TRBJ2-2, with TRBD1 matching over 9 bases. V trimming: 4 bases; J trimming: 4 bases; junction bases outside the gene matches: 10. CDR1 and CDR2 (germline): SGHVS, FQNEAQ. The CDR3 extends over 17 amino acids. The CDR3 region has the DNA TGTGCCAGCAGCTCAGCGGTTACAGGGGGCTCCACCGGGGAGCTGTTTTTT. Amino acid sequence: CASSSAVTGGSTGELFF.

The V and J genes are TRBV19 and TRBJ2-7; 9 bases align to TRBD2. V was pared by 5 bases and J by 3 bases, with 2 bases of the junction left unmatched. Germline values: CDR1 LNHDA, CDR2 SQIVND (reference sequence). The CDR3 sequence is 13 residues long. As DNA, the CDR3 is TGTGCCAGTAGTCCTAGCGGGATCTACGAGCAGTACTTC. Residues: CASSPSGIYEQYF.

V is TRBV9 and J is TRBJ2-2, with D perhaps matching TRBD1 (6 bases). Trimming stripped 1 base from V and 9 bases from J, with 16 bases between. In germline, CDR1 is SGDLS, CDR2 YYNGEE. The CDR3 spans 15 residues. CDR3 DNA: TGTGCCAGCAGCGTAAGACCCCGGACAGCCAGGGAGCTGTTTTTT. Residues: CASSVRPRTARELFF. Looking up the rest from reference TRBV9 and TRBJ2-2 gives the full variable domain: DSGVTQTPKHLITATGQRVTLRCSPRSGDLSVYWYQQSLDQGLQFLIQYYNGEERAKGNILERFSAQQFPDLHSELNLSSLELGDSALYFCASSVRPRTARELFFGEGSRLTVL.

The V gene is TRBV27, the J gene TRBJ2-7; 7 bases align to TRBD2. Unmatched junction bases numbered 13, after V lost 3 bases and J lost 2 bases. Germline V lookup: CDR1 MNHEY, CDR2 SMNVEV (reference sequence). The length of the CDR3 is 17 residues. The CDR3 reads CASSFSAGRRPPYEQYF. Here the CDR3 DNA reads TGTGCCAGCAGTTTTTCAGCGGGAAGGAGGCCCCCCTACGAGCAGTACTTC.

This clone was picked up one time. The chain is built from TRBV5-4 and TRBJ2-3; 15 bases line up with TRBD2. In germline, CDR1 is SGHNT, CDR2 YYREEE (reference sequence). CDR3 length: 15 amino acids. After removal of 9 bases from V and 6 bases from J, the junction contained 8 bases not matched to a gene. The CDR3 DNA follows: TGTGCCACCCGGACTAGCGGGAGGGCCGATGATACGCAGTATTTT. It translates to CATRTSGRADDTQYF.

V gene TRBV7-9 combines with J gene TRBJ2-1; 11 positions match TRBD1. This CDR3 is built from 16 residues. Losses at the gene ends were 5 bases for V and 8 bases for J; bases not matched to a gene: 11. Germline CDR1 is SEHNR and CDR2 is FQNEAQ (reference sequence). The CDR3 region has the DNA TGTGCCAGCAGCACCAGAGGGGACAGGGGGTTTTATGAGCAGTTCTTC. It translates to CASSTRGDRGFYEQFF.

The chain carries TRBV7-2 and TRBJ1-1; D is unclear. Trimming left V 1 base short and J 3 bases short, with 9 bases between. Germline values: CDR1 SGHTA, CDR2 FQGNSA. The CDR3 length is 14 residues. The chain's CDR3 is CASSLGGADTEAFF. Here the CDR3 DNA reads TGTGCCAGCAGCTTAGGCGGCGCGGACACTGAAGCTTTCTTT. Variable domain in full (rest from reference TRBV7-2 and TRBJ1-1): GAGVSQSPSNKVTEKGKDVELRCDPISGHTALYWYRQSLGQGLEFLIYFQGNSAPDKSGLPSDRFSAERTGGSVSTLTIQRTQQEDSAVYLCASSLGGADTEAFFGQGTRLTVV.

This clone showed up just a few times. The chain combines TRBV30 with TRBJ1-5, with D possibly TRBD1 on 6 matching bases. Per the germline V gene, CDR1 is GTSNPN and CDR2 is SVGIG (reference sequence). Trimming pared 4 bases from V and 4 bases from J, leaving 17 bases between. This CDR3 has 15 residues. The CDR3 bases are TGTGCCTGGAACATGAGGGGGGCCCCAAATCAGCCCCAGCATTTT. Its translation: CAWNMRGAPNQPQHF.

The CDR3 coding sequence is TGTGCCTGGAGTGTAGTGCAGGGGAACACCGGGGAGCTGTTTTTT. Translating gives CAWSVVQGNTGELFF. The rearrangement joins TRBV30 to TRBJ2-2; TRBD1 is a possible D gene (5 bases). The germline V gene encodes CDR1 GTSNPN and CDR2 SVGIG (reference sequence). The germline V and J ends were trimmed by 0 bases and 1 base, with 9 bases remaining between them. This CDR3 contains 15 residues.

This clone was picked up one time. The chain employs TRBV20-1 and TRBJ2-5; maybe TRBD1 (6 bases). The V gene lost 3 bases and the J gene lost 4 bases, with 12 bases spanning the gap. Germline CDR1 reads DFQATT; CDR2 reads SNEGSKA (reference sequence). CDR3 length: 13 residues. The CDR3 is CSASPRGRETQYF. CDR3 DNA sequence: TGCAGTGCTAGTCCCAGGGGACGAGAGACCCAGTACTTC.

V and J are TRBV28 and TRBJ2-5, with no clear D. Trimming shortened V by 3 bases and J by 4 bases, and 9 bases separated the two germline ends. The germline gives CDR1 MDHEN, CDR2 SYDVKM. The CDR3 is made up of 13 amino acids. The CDR3 spells CASSFPLGETQYF. The CDR3 DNA is TGTGCCAGCAGTTTTCCCTTAGGAGAGACCCAGTACTTC. The entire variable domain, with the rest obtained from reference TRBV28 and TRBJ2-5, is as follows: DVKVTQSSRYLVKRTGEKVFLECVQDMDHENMFWYRQDPGLGLRLIYFSYDVKMKEKGDIPEGYSVSREKKERFSLILESASTNQTSMYLCASSFPLGETQYFGPGTRLLVL.

The rearrangement joins TRBV27 to TRBJ2-2, with a tentative D call TRBD1 (6 bases). CDR1 and CDR2 (germline): MNHEY, SMNVEV (reference sequence). V was pared by 3 bases and J by 7 bases, with 12 bases between. The CDR3 consists of 14 residues. The CDR3 coding sequence is TGTGCCAGCAGTTTCCGCTACAGGGTCGGGGAGCTGTTTTTT. Its protein product is CASSFRYRVGELFF.

The CDR3 region has the DNA TGTGCCAGCAGCCCGACAGGTCGGAATGAAAAACTGTTTTTT. It codes for CASSPTGRNEKLFF. This rearrangement joins TRBV7-9 to TRBJ1-4; the D gene is possibly TRBD1 (6 bases). CDR3 size: 14 residues. In germline, CDR1 is SEHNR, CDR2 FQNEAQ (reference sequence). The V and J ends lost 5 bases and 5 bases respectively, with 12 bases between them.